One sample yielded the 3 T cell receptor beta chains listed below, sequenced in a study of blood T cell repertoires in COVID-19. Assay: immunoSEQ multiplex PCR; the TCRdb copy retains only in-frame clones and omits some. The data contain 250,000 to 300,000 clones, around 89% of them singletons. Sequencing used peripheral blood. These receptors were collected from a woman younger than 45 who had recovered from COVID-19.

This chain links TRBV10-3 with TRBJ1-6, with 8 bases lining up with TRBD1. Germline V gene sequence: CDR1 ENHRY, CDR2 SYGVKD. With V trimmed by 7 bases and J by 11 bases, 7 bases remained unmatched. This CDR3 region has 13 residues. CDR3 sequence (DNA): TGTGCCATCACCTTGGACAGGGCGACACCCCTCCACTTT. The encoded protein is CAITLDRATPLHF.

J is TRBJ2-2 and V is TRBV24-1; D is unclear. In germline, CDR1 is KGHDR, CDR2 SFDVKD. CDR3 length equals 15 residues. The V end was cut by 4 bases, the J end by 0 bases, with 8 bases between. The CDR3 DNA sequence: TGTGCCACCAGTGACCCGGCGGCGAACACCGGGGAGCTGTTTTTT. This gives the protein CATSDPAANTGELFF.

This clone was counted once. This chain links TRBV7-7 with TRBJ1-5; maybe TRBD1 (6 bases). The ends were cut back, 2 bases at V and 3 bases at J, with 14 bases in the middle. The CDR3 contains 16 residues. Germline V gene lookup returns CDR1 SSHAT and CDR2 FNYEAQ (reference sequence). The DNA of the CDR3 is TGTGCCAGCAGCTTAAGATCCTACAGGGTCAATCAGCCCCAGCATTTT. Amino acid sequence: CASSLRSYRVNQPQHF.